This TCR beta chain was found in a study of blood T cells in healthy people across ages. Study observations and caveats: TCR beta diversity per million T cells fell roughly linearly with age. Considered underestimates were the diversity estimates obtained from one million T cells. TCR beta diversity correlated strongly with naive T cell percentage.

This clonotype has only a few counts. The target antigen is unknown. Next came a second PCR, run for roughly 6 to 11 cycles, which used a sample-barcoded 5' primer along with a J-beta primer mix. Every cDNA molecule bore a tag from a template-switch adaptor containing 12 random nucleotides. Using its own MiXCR run on the 5' RACE reads, TCRdb lists one record per CDR3 protein. This table has 600,000 or so distinct CDR3 sequences, about 30% appearing once. Germline V gene data show CDR1 as MNHEY and CDR2 as SMNVEV (reference sequence). This CDR3 spans 17 amino acids. The J gene is TRBJ2-1, the V gene TRBV27; TRBD2 aligns across 11 bases. The last part of the DNA fits TRBJ2-7 better; the J call may be wrong. The TCR was taken from a woman aged 80 or over in good health. Sequencing was performed on blood. Written as DNA, the CDR3 is TGTGCCAGCAGTCGATATAGCGGGGGGGGAAATTACAATGAGCAGTACTTC. Protein product: CASSRYSGGGNYNEQYF.